This TCR beta chain derives from a study of type 1 regulatory T cells. The wider study: An in vitro protocol generated T-allo10, a Tr1-enriched, alloantigen-specific CD4 T cell product. Study observations and caveats: Compared with non-Tr1 cells, Tr1 cells showed a narrower TCR repertoire.

A single record per CDR3 protein comes from TCRdb applying MiXCR to the reads. The data show tens of thousands of distinct CDR3 sequences, around 21% seen once. Germline lookup yields CDR1 SGDLS and CDR2 YYNGEE. This CDR3 is built from 14 residues. V was clipped by 4 bases and J by 6 bases; unmatched bases: 8. This clonotype is labeled medium-sized. Its matching antigen is unknown. The chain joins TRBV9 to TRBJ2-5; 8 bases align to TRBD1. What was sequenced was cultured type 1 regulatory T (Tr1) cells, either the whole culture or a sorted fraction (not recorded which). This TCR derives from a human donor in good health. The CDR3 DNA is TGTGCCAGCAGCATTGACAGGGGAATGAAGACCCAGTACTTC. This encodes CASSIDRGMKTQYF. Full variable domain (rest looked up from reference TRBV9 and TRBJ2-5): DSGVTQTPKHLITATGQRVTLRCSPRSGDLSVYWYQQSLDQGLQFLIQYYNGEERAKGNILERFSAQQFPDLHSELNLSSLELGDSALYFCASSIDRGMKTQYFGPGTRLLVL.